The 19 T cell receptor beta chains below all came from one sample that was sequenced in a study of T cells in localized non-small cell lung cancer. Using immunoSEQ multiplex PCR, the repertoire was profiled, and TCRdb retains in-frame clones only, with some absent. The sample comprises roughly 38,000 clones, just over 85% of which are singletons, and 5% to 6% rests with the top ten. This specimen was peripheral blood mononuclear cells, taken before any cancer treatment. These receptors were taken from a male donor older than 55 with stage II lung adenocarcinoma.

The rearrangement uses TRBV6-5 and TRBJ1-2, with D possibly being TRBD1 (6 bases). The CDR3 is made up of 14 amino acids. The V gene lost 0 bases and the J gene lost 6 bases, with 11 bases spanning the gap. CDR1 MNHEY and CDR2 SVGAGI come from the germline V gene. The CDR3 bases are TGTGCCAGCAGTTACTCCGGGGACATGAATGGCTACACCTTC. Translated: CASSYSGDMNGYTF.

The chain employs TRBV25-1 and TRBJ1-2; tentatively, D is TRBD1 (5 bases). Germline CDR1 is MGHDK and CDR2 is SYGVNS. The CDR3 runs 15 residues. V was pared by 3 bases and J by 2 bases, with 13 bases between. CDR3 sequence reads: CASSEPGDRNYGYTF. The CDR3 DNA sequence: TGTGCCAGCAGTGAGCCGGGGGACCGCAACTATGGCTACACCTTC.

The chain uses TRBV12-5 and TRBJ2-6; no firm D call. Germline CDR1 and CDR2: LGHNT and FRNRAP. Deletions cut 5 bases from V and 1 base from J, with 15 bases between. The CDR3 is 17 amino acids. The CDR3 DNA reads TGTGCTAGTGGTGCTACCACTCTCATTTCTGGGGCCAACGTCCTGACTTTC. Protein product: CASGATTLISGANVLTF.

J is TRBJ1-2 and V is TRBV5-1, with 10 bases aligning to TRBD1. Unmatched junction bases numbered 2, after V lost 0 bases and J lost 3 bases. The CDR3 is made up of 15 amino acids. Germline V gene lookup returns CDR1 SGHRS and CDR2 YFSETQ. CDR3 nucleotides: TGCGCCAGCAGCTTGGGACAGGGGGCAGACTATGGCTACACCTTC. Translation: CASSLGQGADYGYTF.

This sequence joins TRBV2 and TRBJ1-6; D uncertain. Looked up from germline, CDR1 is SNHLY and CDR2 is FYNNEI. The CDR3 consists of 13 residues. Trimming pared 7 bases from V and 9 bases from J, leaving 13 bases between. The CDR3 here is CASKGGYGSPLHF. CDR3 sequence (DNA): TGTGCCAGCAAGGGTGGTTACGGTTCACCCCTCCACTTT.

This clone was seen just once. The V gene is TRBV12-5, the J gene TRBJ2-3; D is perhaps TRBD2 (6 bases). The CDR3 runs to 17 residues. V lost 0 bases, J lost 2 bases, and 15 bases lay in between. Germline loops: CDR1 LGHNT, CDR2 FRNRAP. The CDR3 DNA follows: TGTGCTAGTGGTTTGGTGTTTAGCGGTCGCTCCACAGATACGCAGTATTTT. Protein product: CASGLVFSGRSTDTQYF. The variable domain in full, with the rest retrieved from reference TRBV12-5 and TRBJ2-3, is DARVTQTPRHKVTEMGQEVTMRCQPILGHNTVFWYRQTMMQGLELLAYFRNRAPLDDSGMPKDRFSAEMPDATLATLKIQPSEPRDSAVYFCASGLVFSGRSTDTQYFGPGTRLTVL.

The gene calls are TRBV9 and TRBJ1-4; D ambiguous. Trimming cost V 4 bases and J 7 bases, with 17 bases left between them. The CDR3 consists of 15 residues. Germline V gene data show CDR1 as SGDLS and CDR2 as YYNGEE. The DNA for the CDR3 is TGTGCCAGCAGCTGGTCGAGTGGGCGCGGTGAAAAACTGTTTTTT. Its protein is CASSWSSGRGEKLFF. The variable domain in full, completed from reference TRBV9 and TRBJ1-4, reads DSGVTQTPKHLITATGQRVTLRCSPRSGDLSVYWYQQSLDQGLQFLIQYYNGEERAKGNILERFSAQQFPDLHSELNLSSLELGDSALYFCASSWSSGRGEKLFFGSGTQLSVL.

This clone was recorded only once. The chain links TRBV6-5 to TRBJ1-2; D perhaps matches TRBD1 (6 bases). The V end was cut by 5 bases, the J end by 2 bases, with 12 bases between. Germline V gene data show CDR1 as MNHEY and CDR2 as SVGAGI. The CDR3 has 14 residues. Here the CDR3 DNA reads TGTGCCAGCAGTAGGGGGGGGAAGAACTATGGCTACACCTTC. Translating gives CASSRGGKNYGYTF.

This clone showed up just a few times. The chain links TRBV6-1 to TRBJ1-1, with no clear D. CDR1 is MNHNS, CDR2 SASEGT, per germline. There are 12 residues in the CDR3. With 4 bases removed from V and 1 base from J, the gap between germline ends came to 4 bases. CDR3 bases: TGTGCCAGCAGTGCGCGGAACACTGAAGCTTTCTTT. Translated: CASSARNTEAFF.

This clone was seen once. The junction departs from germline at one end; a sequencing error may be responsible. This chain links TRBV6-1 with TRBJ1-4; possibly TRBD1 for D (5 bases). Germline lookup yields CDR1 MNHNS and CDR2 SASEGT. CDR3 length equals 10 residues. This chain's CDR3 is CASSEWDLVF. Here the CDR3 DNA reads TGTGCCAGCAGTGAATGGGACCTCGTTTTT.

This clone was found a few times. CDR3 nucleotide sequence: TGCGCCAGCAGCTTGACCATCATGGACAGTAGGAATGAGCAGTTCTTC. Translated: CASSLTIMDSRNEQFF. The genes are TRBV5-1 and TRBJ2-1, with D possibly being TRBD1 (6 bases). The CDR3 loop spans 16 amino acids. Per germline, CDR1 SGHRS and CDR2 YFSETQ. With 1 base removed from V and 7 bases from J, the gap between germline ends came to 18 bases.

This clone has just a few counts. The chain couples TRBV6-1 to TRBJ1-5; no firm D call. The germline CDR1 and CDR2 sequences are MNHNS and SASEGT. This CDR3 has 13 amino acids. Trimming took off 3 bases at V and 3 bases at J, with 6 bases between the two ends. The CDR3 is CASSDQDNQPQHF. The CDR3 DNA sequence: TGTGCCAGCAGTGATCAGGACAATCAGCCCCAGCATTTT.

This chain joins TRBV11-2 and TRBJ1-3; D may be TRBD1 (5 bases). From germline, CDR1 is SGHAT and CDR2 FQNNGV. The CDR3 totals 19 residues. V lost 2 bases, J lost 2 bases, and 22 bases lay in between. CDR3 region: CASSLSSLLRGATGNTIYF. The CDR3 nucleotides are TGTGCCAGCAGCTTATCGAGCCTACTTAGGGGCGCGACTGGAAACACCATATATTTT.

The chain combines TRBV19 with TRBJ1-3; the D gene is possibly TRBD1 (6 bases). The germline V gene encodes CDR1 LNHDA and CDR2 SQIVND (reference sequence). This CDR3 contains 19 residues. V was cut by 4 bases and J by 0 bases, with 22 bases left in between. The CDR3 is CASSTLSSWRTASGNTIYF. CDR3 DNA sequence: TGTGCCAGTAGTACCCTCTCGTCGTGGAGGACAGCCTCTGGAAACACCATATATTTT.

This clone has just a few counts. CDR3 sequence reads: CASSLIGLSTGELFF. CDR3 bases: TGTGCCAGCAGCTTAATCGGGCTTTCCACCGGGGAGCTGTTTTTT. The V gene is TRBV7-3, the J gene TRBJ2-2; D unresolved. V was shortened by 1 base and J by 4 bases, with 10 bases between the two germline ends. This CDR3 is 15 amino acids long. CDR1 and CDR2 from the germline V gene are SGHTA and FQGTGA.

This clone turned up a few times. The chain carries TRBV29-1 and TRBJ2-1; 8 bases fit TRBD1. Germline V CDR1 and CDR2: SQVTM, ANQGSEA. CDR3 size: 12 residues. Trimming cost V 8 bases and J 10 bases; bases outside gene matches: 10. This CDR3 is CSTSQGAGEQFF. CDR3 in DNA: TGCAGCACGTCTCAGGGGGCAGGGGAGCAGTTCTTC.

The chain carries TRBV10-2 and TRBJ2-2, with D hard to call. The CDR3 is made up of 11 amino acids. V lost 6 bases and J 5 bases, leaving 4 bases between the germline ends. In germline, CDR1 is WSHSY, CDR2 SAAADI. The DNA for the CDR3 is TGCGCCAGCAGGGAGACCGGGGAGCTGTTTTTT. This sequence encodes CASRETGELFF.

J is TRBJ2-3 and V is TRBV29-1; the match to TRBD1 covers 9 bases. The V segment lost 7 bases and the J segment 0 bases; nucleotides outside the gene matches: 5. CDR1 SQVTM and CDR2 ANQGSEA come from the germline V gene. The CDR3 totals 14 residues. For the CDR3, the DNA is TGCAGCGCTACAGGGGGCGGAAGCACAGATACGCAGTATTTT. This encodes CSATGGGSTDTQYF.

The chain joins TRBV7-8 to TRBJ2-1; the match to TRBD2 covers 7 bases. Trimming cost V 3 bases and J 3 bases; bases outside gene matches: 8. The germline CDR1 and CDR2 sequences are SGHVS and FQNEAQ. This CDR3 has 16 residues. CDR3 DNA sequence: TGTGCCAGCAGCTTGAAGACGGGAGGAAGCTACAATGAGCAGTTCTTC. It translates to CASSLKTGGSYNEQFF.